This TCR beta chain was identified in a study of blood T cell repertoires in COVID-19. Profiled with immunoSEQ multiplex PCR; TCRdb holds only in-frame clones, not every one. The table includes 140,000 to 150,000 clones, around 80% detected once. From germline, CDR1 is SGHNT and CDR2 YYREEE (reference sequence). J gave up 5 bases and V 2 bases, and 15 bases lay outside the gene matches. The CDR3 length is 18 residues. This clone was seen once. V and J are TRBV5-4 and TRBJ2-1; 8 nucleotides line up with TRBD2. The sample comprised peripheral blood. The receptor was isolated from a human donor in a cohort sampled during active COVID-19. The CDR3 DNA sequence: TGTGCCAGCAGCTTAAAAGCGGGAGTGAATCTACGGGACAATGAGCAGTTCTTC. Its translation is CASSLKAGVNLRDNEQFF.